This T cell receptor beta chain was observed in a study of cytomegalovirus exposure and HLA in healthy donors. For the study at large: Genotyping showed around four fifths of roughly 400 donors falling in the Caucasian-associated ancestry cluster.

With 60 Vbeta and 13 Jbeta primers, the PCR was carried out. Assay: immunoSEQ multiplex PCR; the TCRdb copy retains only in-frame clones and omits some. Of a few hundred thousand clones listed, 65% to 85% are singletons. The CDR3 consists of 16 residues. In germline, CDR1 is KGHSH, CDR2 LQKENI. V gave up 2 bases and J gave up 8 bases; unmatched junction bases: 14. Study results and limitations: The productive fraction for most TCR beta V segments was about 87% or about 30% in an earlier analysis.

Worth noting for this clone: Its antigen remains unidentified.

The rearrangement joins TRBV18 to TRBJ1-1; TRBD1 agrees at 7 bases. The sequenced sample was PBMCs. The sequence was obtained from a young man in good health and CMV-seronegative. The CDR3 DNA is TGTGCCAGCTCACCAAGGACAGGCCGGGAGATACGGGAAGCTTTCTTT. This sequence encodes CASSPRTGREIREAFF.